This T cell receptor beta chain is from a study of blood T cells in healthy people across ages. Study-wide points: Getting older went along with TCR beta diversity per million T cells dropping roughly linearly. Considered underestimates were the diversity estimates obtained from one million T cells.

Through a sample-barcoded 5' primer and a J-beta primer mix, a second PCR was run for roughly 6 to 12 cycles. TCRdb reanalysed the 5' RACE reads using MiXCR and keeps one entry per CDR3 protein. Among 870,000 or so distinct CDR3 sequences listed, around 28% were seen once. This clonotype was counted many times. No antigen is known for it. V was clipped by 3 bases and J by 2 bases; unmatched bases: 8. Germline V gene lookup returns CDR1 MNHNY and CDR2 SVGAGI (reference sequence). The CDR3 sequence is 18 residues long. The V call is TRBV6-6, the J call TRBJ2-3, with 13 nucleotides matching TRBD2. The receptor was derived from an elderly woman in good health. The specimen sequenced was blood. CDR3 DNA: TGTGCCAGCAGTTATCGGGGACTAGCGGGGATACTCACAGATACGCAGTATTTT. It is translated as CASSYRGLAGILTDTQYF.